This TCR beta chain was identified in a study of T cells in Graves' hyperthyroidism and ophthalmopathy. Study observations and caveats: Ophthalmopathy was told apart from stable hyperthyroidism by a 13 V-J model.

This clonotype was recorded many times. Its target is not known. Germline assignment: CDR1 SGHNT and CDR2 YENEEA. Germline trimming cut 5 bases from V and 5 bases from J; bases unmatched to any gene: 10. The CDR3 is 16 amino acids. Among the patients, aged 18 to 65, hyperthyroidism was newly diagnosed and had lasted under 2 months. Amplified TCR beta CDR3 regions came from RNA transcripts. An initial round of RT-PCR targeting the TCR CDR3 relied on the HTBI primer set. TCRdb recomputed calls from the multiplex PCR reads with MiXCR, one row per CDR3 protein. The table shows 300,000 to 400,000 distinct CDR3 sequences, with more than 11% occurring only once.

Sample: blood. The rearrangement joins TRBV11-3 to TRBJ2-2, with TRBD1 identical over 8 bases. The clonotype comes from a woman between 55 and 75 years old with Graves' hyperthyroidism. In DNA, the CDR3 is TGTGCCAGCAGCGACAGACAGGGGAGTGGGACCGGGGAGCTGTTTTTT. Its translation is CASSDRQGSGTGELFF.